The 2 T cell receptor beta chains below all came from one sample that was sequenced in a study of spatial heterogeneity in lung cancer. General study results and limits: Tumoral mutation counts were tracked by counts of expanded intratumoral alpha and beta TCRs.

MiXCR, applied by TCRdb to the 5' RACE reads, yields one record per CDR3 protein. The profile shows fewer than 6,500 distinct CDR3 sequences, 8% to 10% of them singletons. Specified time point: sample taken at primary tumor resection. These TCRs are of unknown antigen specificity. The starting material was lung tumor tissue, obtained at surgery. The receptor set was obtained from a female donor with early-stage non-small cell lung cancer.

By share of the sample, this clonotype is medium-sized. In nucleotides, the CDR3 is TGTGCCAGCAGCTTCCAGATACCTAACACTGAAGCTTTCTTT. Its translation: CASSFQIPNTEAFF. This chain uses TRBV5-4 with TRBJ1-1, with D unclear. Germline-derived CDR1 and CDR2 are SGHNT and YYREEE (reference sequence). CDR3 length: 14 amino acids. Trimming removed 2 bases at V and 2 bases at J, with 10 bases between.

This chain connects TRBV20-1 to TRBJ2-3, with 8 bases fitting TRBD2. Germline CDR1 DFQATT, CDR2 SNEGSKA (reference sequence). The V gene end was trimmed by 5 bases and the J gene end by 4 bases; junction bases not matched to a gene: 11. This CDR3 region has 15 residues. The CDR3 DNA is TGCAGTGCTGGGGCGCGGGAGGTAGGGGCAGATACGCAGTATTTT. Translating gives CSAGAREVGADTQYF.